The next 19 T cell receptor beta chains were all read from a single sample in a study of blood T cell repertoires in COVID-19. Only in-frame clones appear in the TCRdb table, and some are missing; sequencing was by immunoSEQ multiplex PCR. The sample yields around 59,000 clones, approximately 82% seen once. The sequencing sample was made of peripheral blood. These receptors were taken from a man older than 75 with acute or convalescent COVID-19.

The chain uses TRBV4-2 and TRBJ2-1; a weak D match, TRBD2 (6 bases). Germline assignment: CDR1 LGHNA and CDR2 YNFKEQ. The V end was cut by 0 bases, the J end by 5 bases, with 14 bases between. CDR3 length equals 16 residues. In nucleotides, the CDR3 is TGTGCCAGCAGCCAAGATGAGTATGAGCGGGACAATGAGCAGTTCTTC. Translation gives CASSQDEYERDNEQFF.

The count of this clone is one. The gene calls are TRBV5-1 and TRBJ2-7; TRBD2 matches at 11 bases. The trim removed 0 bases at V and 0 bases at J, leaving 11 bases unmatched. CDR3 length: 19 amino acids. Germline V gene lookup returns CDR1 SGHRS and CDR2 YFSETQ. CDR3 residues: CASSLAIAGGPKSSYEQYF. For the CDR3, the DNA is TGCGCCAGCAGCTTGGCCATAGCGGGAGGGCCAAAGAGCTCCTACGAGCAGTACTTC. Supplemented by reference TRBV5-1 and TRBJ2-7, the full variable domain reads KAGVTQTPRYLIKTRGQQVTLSCSPISGHRSVSWYQQTPGQGLQFLFEYFSETQRNKGNFPGRFSGRQFSNSRSEMNVSTLELGDSALYLCASSLAIAGGPKSSYEQYFGPGTRLTVT.

V usage is TRBV29-1 and J usage is TRBJ2-3; D may be TRBD2 (5 bases). This CDR3 has 12 amino acids. The germline V and J ends were trimmed by 7 bases and 6 bases, with 14 bases remaining between them. Germline CDR1 and CDR2: SQVTM and ANQGSEA. This CDR3 reads CSATQGGDTQYF. The CDR3, as DNA: TGCAGCGCCACTCAAGGCGGGGATACGCAGTATTTT.

CDR3 loop: CASSFRPRDRDPHFGYTF. In nucleotides, the CDR3 is TGCGCCAGCAGCTTCCGTCCCCGGGACAGGGATCCCCATTTTGGCTACACCTTC. The chain is built from TRBV5-1 and TRBJ1-2; TRBD1 matches 9 bases. J was trimmed by 7 bases and V by 2 bases; bases with no gene match: 18. The CDR3 loop spans 18 amino acids. Germline V CDR1 and CDR2: SGHRS, YFSETQ. The full variable domain, completed using reference TRBV5-1 and TRBJ1-2, is KAGVTQTPRYLIKTRGQQVTLSCSPISGHRSVSWYQQTPGQGLQFLFEYFSETQRNKGNFPGRFSGRQFSNSRSEMNVSTLELGDSALYLCASSFRPRDRDPHFGYTFGSGTRLTVV.

CDR3 coding DNA: TGTGCCAGCAGCTTCAGGGGCCCGAGCTACGAGCAGTACTTC. Translating it yields CASSFRGPSYEQYF. The chain combines TRBV5-4 with TRBJ2-7; D is possibly TRBD1 (6 bases). Germline V gene data show CDR1 as SGHNT and CDR2 as YYREEE (reference sequence). The CDR3 has 14 amino acids. Trimming shortened V by 2 bases and J by 3 bases, and 12 bases separated the two germline ends.

The gene calls are TRBV7-3 and TRBJ2-5, with D maybe TRBD2 (6 bases). Germline lookup yields CDR1 SGHTA and CDR2 FQGTGA. This CDR3 region has 13 residues. V was shortened by 3 bases and J by 5 bases, with 10 bases between the two germline ends. The CDR3 loop is CASSLGGSETQYF. CDR3 bases: TGTGCCAGCAGCTTGGGGGGAAGCGAGACCCAGTACTTC.

The chain has TRBV5-1 and TRBJ2-3; tentatively, D is TRBD1 (5 bases). Trimming stripped 1 base from V and 2 bases from J, with 8 bases between. CDR1 and CDR2 (germline): SGHRS, YFSETQ. The CDR3 spans 14 residues. CDR3 bases: TGCGCCAGCAGCTTGTCTGGGGCCACAGATACGCAGTATTTT. This encodes CASSLSGATDTQYF.

The genes are TRBV2 and TRBJ1-1; the D gene is possibly TRBD1 (6 bases). The V end lost 5 bases, the J end lost 7 bases, and 11 bases lay between the germline ends. Germline loops: CDR1 SNHLY, CDR2 FYNNEI. The CDR3 length is 12 residues. For the CDR3, the DNA is TGTGCCAGCAGTAGGGGGTCCGGTGAAGCTTTCTTT. Translation: CASSRGSGEAFF.

The chain carries TRBV18 and TRBJ2-2; a weak D match, TRBD2 (6 bases). Trimming shortened V by 1 base and J by 1 base, and 10 bases separated the two germline ends. The germline gives CDR1 KGHSH, CDR2 LQKENI. The CDR3 runs 16 residues. The CDR3 coding sequence is TGTGCCAGCTCACCACGGGGGGATAAGAACACCGGGGAGCTGTTTTTT. Amino acids: CASSPRGDKNTGELFF.

CDR3 loop: CASSQGQGRSYEQYF. CDR3 bases: TGTGCCAGCAGCCAGGGACAGGGAAGGTCCTACGAGCAGTACTTC. The J gene is TRBJ2-7, the V gene TRBV3-1 (or the pseudogene TRBV3-2), with 9 positions matching TRBD1. V lost 3 bases, J lost 1 base, and 4 bases stayed unmatched. CDR3 length: 15 amino acids. Germline V CDR1 and CDR2: LGHDT, YNNKEL (reference sequence).

V usage is TRBV6-4 and J usage is TRBJ2-1; 9 nucleotides align to TRBD1. The CDR3 has 13 amino acids. Germline trimming cut 6 bases from V and 5 bases from J; bases unmatched to any gene: 2. CDR1 is MRHNA, CDR2 SNTAGT, per germline. The CDR3 loop reads CASSRTGDNEQFF. The CDR3 coding sequence is TGTGCCAGCAGCCGGACAGGGGACAATGAGCAGTTCTTC.

The chain is built from TRBV11-3 and TRBJ2-3, with D maybe TRBD2 (7 bases). This CDR3 is built from 13 residues. Trimming shortened V by 5 bases and J by 4 bases, and 10 bases separated the two germline ends. The V gene's germline CDR1 is SGHNT and CDR2 YENEEA. DNA for the CDR3: TGTGCCAGCAGCGACGGGGGGCCAGATACGCAGTATTTT. It codes for CASSDGGPDTQYF.

The sample holds a few counts of this clone. The chain recombines TRBV3-1 (or the pseudogene TRBV3-2) with TRBJ1-2; TRBD1 aligns across 8 bases. V lost 4 bases, J lost 4 bases, and 8 bases stayed unmatched. The CDR3 is 15 residues long. Germline CDR1 reads LGHDT; CDR2 reads YNNKEL (reference sequence). CDR3 residues: CASSPSGGAGYGYTF. The DNA of the CDR3 is TGTGCCAGCAGCCCTTCAGGGGGCGCGGGCTATGGCTACACCTTC.

V is TRBV28 and J is TRBJ1-1; tentatively, D is TRBD1 (5 bases). The CDR3 extends over 15 amino acids. CDR1 is MDHEN and CDR2 is SYDVKM in the germline V gene. V gave up 3 bases and J gave up 7 bases, with 18 bases separating them. In DNA, the CDR3 is TGTGCCAGCAGTTTCAAAAGGGTGGGGCGAAGTGAAGCTTTCTTT. This codes for CASSFKRVGRSEAFF.

This clone was seen a handful of times. The chain links TRBV5-1 to TRBJ2-1; TRBD2 matches 13 bases. The CDR3 is 15 residues long. In germline, CDR1 is SGHRS, CDR2 YFSETQ. The V segment lost 4 bases and the J segment 7 bases; nucleotides outside the gene matches: 5. This chain's CDR3 is CASSETSGGVNEQFF. CDR3 nucleotide sequence: TGCGCCAGCAGCGAAACTAGCGGGGGGGTTAATGAGCAGTTCTTC.

This clone was found once. The chain joins TRBV5-1 to TRBJ1-6; D not certain. V was trimmed by 0 bases and J by 9 bases, leaving 7 bases between them. The length of the CDR3 is 13 residues. The germline V gene has CDR1 SGHRS and CDR2 YFSETQ. CDR3 DNA: TGCGCCAGCAGCTTGGGGCAGATTTCACCCCTCCACTTT. Its translation: CASSLGQISPLHF.

The chain joins TRBV6-5 to TRBJ1-5; D ambiguous. Germline V gene data show CDR1 as MNHEY and CDR2 as SVGAGI. V gave up 5 bases and J gave up 0 bases, with 11 bases separating them. The CDR3 totals 15 residues. Here the CDR3 reads CASSPWADSNQPQHF. DNA of the CDR3: TGTGCCAGCAGTCCGTGGGCAGATAGCAATCAGCCCCAGCATTTT.

J is TRBJ1-6 and V is TRBV2, with 7 bases that match TRBD1. Germline loops: CDR1 SNHLY, CDR2 FYNNEI. Trimming removed 6 bases from V and 7 bases from J; junction bases left unmatched: 9. The CDR3 covers 15 residues. The CDR3 region has the DNA TGTGCCAGCAGGGGGCGACAGGGTAGGAATTCACCCCTCCACTTT. It is translated as CASRGRQGRNSPLHF. Drawing the rest from reference TRBV2 and TRBJ1-6, the complete variable domain is EPEVTQTPSHQVTQMGQEVILRCVPISNHLYFYWYRQILGQKVEFLVSFYNNEISEKSEIFDDQFSVERPDGSNFTLKIRSTKLEDSAMYFCASRGRQGRNSPLHFGNGTRLTVT.

This chain connects TRBV7-9 to TRBJ1-6; TRBD1 might be the D (6 bases). The length of the CDR3 is 15 residues. Germline CDR1 is SEHNR and CDR2 is FQNEAQ (reference sequence). V lost 1 base and J lost 7, with 11 bases in between. The CDR3 DNA reads TGTGCCAGCAGCTTAGAAGGGACATCGAATTCACCCCTCCACTTT. Its translation is CASSLEGTSNSPLHF.